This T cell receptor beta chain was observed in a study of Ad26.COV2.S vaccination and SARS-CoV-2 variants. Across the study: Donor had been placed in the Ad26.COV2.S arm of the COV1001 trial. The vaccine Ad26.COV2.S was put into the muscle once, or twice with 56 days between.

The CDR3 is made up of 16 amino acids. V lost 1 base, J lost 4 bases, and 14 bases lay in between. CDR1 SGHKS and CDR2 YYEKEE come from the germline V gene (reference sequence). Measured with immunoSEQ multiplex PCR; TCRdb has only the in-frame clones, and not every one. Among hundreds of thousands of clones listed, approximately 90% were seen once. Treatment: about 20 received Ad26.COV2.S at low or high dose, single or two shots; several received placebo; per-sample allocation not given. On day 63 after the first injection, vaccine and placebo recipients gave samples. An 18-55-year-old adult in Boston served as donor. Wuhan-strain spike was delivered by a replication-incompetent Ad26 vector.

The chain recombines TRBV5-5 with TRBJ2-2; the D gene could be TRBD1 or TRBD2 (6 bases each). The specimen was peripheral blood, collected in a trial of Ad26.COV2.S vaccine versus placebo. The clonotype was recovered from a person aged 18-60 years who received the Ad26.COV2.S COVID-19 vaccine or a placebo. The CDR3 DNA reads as TGTGCCAGCAGCTTGCTGGGGGGCCCGAGCACCGGGGAGCTGTTTTTT. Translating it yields CASSLLGGPSTGELFF.